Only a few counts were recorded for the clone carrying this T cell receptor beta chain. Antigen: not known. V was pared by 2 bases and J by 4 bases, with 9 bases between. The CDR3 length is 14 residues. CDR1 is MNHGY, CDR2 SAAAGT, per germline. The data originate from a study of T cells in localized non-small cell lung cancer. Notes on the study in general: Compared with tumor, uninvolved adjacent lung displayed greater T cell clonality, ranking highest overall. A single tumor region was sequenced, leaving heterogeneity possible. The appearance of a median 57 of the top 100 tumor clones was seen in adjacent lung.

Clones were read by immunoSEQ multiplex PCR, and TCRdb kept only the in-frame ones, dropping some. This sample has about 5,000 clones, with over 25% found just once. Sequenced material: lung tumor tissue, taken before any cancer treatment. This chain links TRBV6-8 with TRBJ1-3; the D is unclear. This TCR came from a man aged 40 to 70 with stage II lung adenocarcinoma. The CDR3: CASSYQGSGNTIYF. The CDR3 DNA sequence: TGTGCCAGCAGTTACCAAGGATCCGGAAACACCATATATTTT.